Listed below are T cell receptor beta chains from one sample, sequenced in a study of CD8 T cells in Susac syndrome. TCRdb recomputed calls from the immunoSEQ multiplex PCR reads with MiXCR, one row per CDR3 protein. The sample shows 230,000 or so distinct CDR3 sequences, nearly 97% of them seen only once. The sample was CD4+ T cells from PBMCs. These receptors all come from a human donor with multiple sclerosis. The CDR3 runs from the conserved cysteine through the conserved F or W. Fields, in order: J gene, clone size, V gene, D gene, CDR3 protein, CDR3 DNA. The D gene is left open where the match is weak. Not every row has a clone size; where given, it reads once, few, many or a size class.

>TRBJ2-5|-|TRBV11-2|TRBD2
CASRRLAAWARYF
TGTGCCAGCAGGCGACTAGCGGCCTGGGCTCGGTACTTC
>TRBJ2-7|-|TRBV18|-
CASSPGTRDEQYF
TGTGCCAGCTCTCCCGGGACCCGGGACGAGCAGTACTTC
>TRBJ2-1|-|TRBV20-1|-
CSARDTERPMQQFF
TGCAGTGCTAGAGATACCGAGCGGCCGATGCAGCAGTTCTTC
>TRBJ1-1|-|TRBV4-1|-
CASSQDPGRNQAFF
TGCGCCAGCAGCCAAGACCCGGGACGGAATCAAGCTTTCTTT
>TRBJ1-5|-|TRBV7-2|-
CASSRDSTGSQPQHF
TGTGCCAGCAGCCGGGACTCCACCGGCTCTCAGCCCCAGCATTTT
>TRBJ1-2|-|TRBV4-1|-
CASSQLPTTANYGYTF
TGCGCCAGCAGCCAACTCCCGACCACCGCTAACTATGGCTACACCTTC
>TRBJ2-3|-|TRBV20-1|-
CSARDPFTDTQYF
TGCAGTGCTAGAGACCCTTTTACAGATACGCAGTATTTT
>TRBJ2-1|-|TRBV29-1|-
CSVARGGSYNEQFF
TGCAGCGTAGCGAGGGGGGGCTCCTACAATGAGCAGTTCTTC
>TRBJ2-7|-|TRBV28|-
CASTASSYEQYF
TGTGCAAGTACGGCTAGCTCCTACGAGCAGTACTTC
>TRBJ2-5|-|TRBV10-3|-
CAIRTDQETQYF
TGTGCCATCCGGACAGACCAAGAGACCCAGTACTTC
>TRBJ1-2|once|TRBV5-6|-
CACHARANYGYTF
TGTGCCTGCCACGCAAGGGCCAACTATGGCTACACCTTC
>TRBJ2-7|-|TRBV20-1|TRBD1
CSARALGTASYEQYF
TGCAGTGCTAGAGCACTCGGGACAGCCTCCTACGAGCAGTACTTC
>TRBJ2-7|-|TRBV7-2|-
CASSLALALYEQYF
TGTGCCAGCAGCTTAGCCCTAGCTCTCTACGAGCAGTACTTC
>TRBJ1-2|-|TRBV9|-
CASSVATQQLGGSHF
TGTGCCAGCAGCGTAGCTACGCAGCAGCTCGGCGGCTCTCACTTC
>TRBJ2-4|-|TRBV2|-
CASRNRLVYIQYF
TGTGCCAGCAGGAATAGACTAGTATACATTCAGTACTTC
>TRBJ2-3|-|TRBV9|-
CASSVGGRSTDTQYF
TGTGCCAGCAGCGTAGGGGGTCGGAGCACAGATACGCAGTATTTT
>TRBJ2-1|-|TRBV6-1|TRBD2
CASSLGLSGTIYNEQFF
TGTGCCAGCAGTCTAGGCCTAAGCGGGACCATATACAATGAGCAGTTCTTC
>TRBJ1-6|-|TRBV4-1|-
CASSQILSVGINNSPLHF
TGCGCCAGCAGCCAAATTTTGTCGGTTGGAATAAATAATTCACCCCTCCACTTT
>TRBJ1-1|-|TRBV3-1|-
CASSQSGFGTEAFF
TGTGCCAGCAGCCAATCGGGTTTCGGCACTGAAGCTTTCTTT
>TRBJ2-3|-|TRBV4-1|TRBD2
CASSQVAMGGGADTQYF
TGCGCCAGCAGCCAAGTGGCGATGGGGGGAGGGGCAGATACGCAGTATTTT
>TRBJ1-1|once|TRBV10-3|TRBD1
CANSRQGGDTEAFF
TGTGCCAACAGTCGACAGGGGGGGGACACTGAAGCTTTCTTT
>TRBJ2-1|-|TRBV30|-
CAWSHDNEQFF
TGTGCCTGGAGTCACGACAATGAGCAGTTCTTC
>TRBJ1-2|once|TRBV27|TRBD1
CASTSWGQGGDYTF
TGTGCCAGCACCTCCTGGGGACAGGGCGGCGACTACACCTTC
>TRBJ2-5|once|TRBV29-1|-
CSVDGAGMETQYF
TGCAGCGTTGATGGGGCTGGGATGGAGACCCAGTACTTC
>TRBJ1-1|once|TRBV4-1|-
CASTQPGTRSEAFF
TGCGCCAGCACCCAACCTGGAACACGATCTGAAGCTTTCTTT
>TRBJ2-5|-|TRBV12-3/TRBV12-4|TRBD1
CASGLWGQFETQYF
TGTGCCAGCGGACTCTGGGGACAGTTCGAGACCCAGTACTTC
>TRBJ2-5|once|TRBV6-2/TRBV6-3|TRBD1
CASRTGKETQYF
TGTGCCAGCAGGACAGGGAAAGAGACCCAGTACTTC
>TRBJ1-5|-|TRBV3-1|-
CASSQGSDYSNQPQHF
TGTGCCAGCAGCCAAGGTTCGGACTATAGCAATCAGCCCCAGCATTTT
>TRBJ1-2|-|TRBV2|TRBD1
CASKADRGSYGYTF
TGTGCCAGCAAGGCGGACAGGGGATCCTATGGCTACACCTTC
>TRBJ1-6|-|TRBV12-3/TRBV12-4|-
CASSKGAYNSPLHF
TGTGCCAGCAGCAAGGGGGCCTATAATTCACCCCTCCACTTT
>TRBJ2-3|-|TRBV11-2|TRBD2
CASRGVFSGSTDTQYF
TGTGCCAGCAGGGGGGTTTTTAGCGGGAGCACAGATACGCAGTATTTT
>TRBJ2-1|once|TRBV9|TRBD1
CASSSQGDEYNEQFF
TGTGCCAGCAGCTCACAGGGGGATGAATACAATGAGCAGTTCTTC
>TRBJ2-2|-|TRBV12-3/TRBV12-4|-
CASSELVNTGELFF
TGTGCCAGCAGTGAACTAGTCAACACCGGGGAGCTGTTTTTT
>TRBJ1-5|-|TRBV12-3/TRBV12-4|-
CASSLGSDQPQHF
TGTGCCAGCAGTTTGGGCAGCGATCAGCCCCAGCATTTT
>TRBJ1-2|-|TRBV7-3|-
CASSFGRTEGPTF
TGTGCCAGCAGCTTTGGGCGGACGGAGGGGCCCACCTTC
>TRBJ2-7|-|TRBV30|-
CAWSATRTEQYF
TGTGCCTGGAGTGCTACCCGTACAGAGCAGTACTTC
>TRBJ1-3|-|TRBV3-1|-
CASSQATGNTIYF
TGTGCCAGCAGCCAAGCCACTGGAAACACCATATATTTT
>TRBJ1-6|-|TRBV3-1|TRBD1
CASSQVTGVSPLHF
TGTGCCAGCAGCCAAGTCACAGGGGTTTCACCCCTCCACTTT
>TRBJ1-1|-|TRBV29-1|TRBD1
CSVRQGANTEAFF
TGCAGCGTTAGACAGGGGGCGAACACTGAAGCTTTCTTT
>TRBJ2-5|-|TRBV5-4|TRBD1
CASSTGQGWETQYF
TGTGCCAGCAGCACGGGACAGGGCTGGGAGACCCAGTACTTC
>TRBJ2-1|-|TRBV20-1|-
CSARGSQDEQFF
TGCAGTGCTAGGGGGAGCCAGGATGAGCAGTTCTTC